The T cell receptor (beta chain) under discussion was sequenced for a study of blood T cell repertoires in COVID-19. On the study more broadly: Some COVID-19 samples were acute and others convalescent; all came from the United States, Italy and Spain. PBMCs, B-cell-depleted T cells, or T cells were the source of the cDNA or gDNA that made up the material.

The CDR3 length is 17 residues. Germline lookup yields CDR1 ENHRY and CDR2 SYGVKD. The junction had 8 bases not matched to a gene; V was cut back by 0 bases and J by 5 bases. Original processing notes: Amplification of reference gene primers provided the estimated nucleated cell counts. Assay used: immunoSEQ multiplex PCR; TCRdb lists only in-frame clones, some missing. V and J calls and clone size are those listed in that table; D and trimming were worked out from the DNA. This sample carries around 190,000 clones, around 80% of them seen once, and the ten largest clones take around 11%. This TCR came from a woman between 50 and 59 years old with acute or convalescent COVID-19. V usage is TRBV10-3 and J usage is TRBJ1-4; the match to TRBD1 covers 8 bases. The sequencing sample was made of peripheral blood. The CDR3 region has the DNA TGTGCCATCAGTGAGTCCTCCTCCCGACAGGGGAATGAAAAACTGTTTTTT. Translation gives CAISESSSRQGNEKLFF.